Each of the 7 T cell receptor beta chains below was sequenced from the same sample in a study of control samples from healthy donors and cancer patients. The table came from immunoSEQ multiplex PCR; TCRdb's copy has only in-frame clones and leaves some out. Reported are around 190,000 clones; the ten largest clones contain approximately 2.2%. Sequences were obtained from blood. The receptors were sampled from a woman aged 25 to 39 in good health.

This chain connects TRBV6-1 to TRBJ1-1, with D maybe TRBD1 (5 bases). The germline gives CDR1 MNHNS, CDR2 SASEGT. With 1 base removed from V and 1 base from J, the gap between germline ends came to 10 bases. The CDR3 spans 15 residues. CDR3 sequence (DNA): TGTGCCAGCAGTGAAGGGGGGACGTGGAACACTGAAGCTTTCTTT. Its protein is CASSEGGTWNTEAFF.

The chain recombines TRBV7-8 with TRBJ2-7; D perhaps matches TRBD2 (5 bases). Germline-derived CDR1 and CDR2 are SGHVS and FQNEAQ. This CDR3 region has 15 residues. The V gene lost 1 base and the J gene lost 5 bases, with 15 bases spanning the gap. The CDR3 loop is CASSLGWRPGNEQYF. The CDR3 DNA reads TGTGCCAGCAGCTTAGGTTGGCGGCCGGGGAACGAGCAGTACTTC.

The chain has TRBV3-1 (or the pseudogene TRBV3-2) and TRBJ1-3; D ambiguous. This CDR3 is built from 14 residues. The germline CDR1 and CDR2 sequences are LGHDT and YNNKEL (reference sequence). V shed 5 bases and J shed 2 bases, with 10 bases lying between them. The CDR3 region has the DNA TGTGCCAGCAGCTCACAGTGGGCTGGAAACACCATATATTTT. Encoded protein: CASSSQWAGNTIYF.

The rearrangement uses TRBV7-2 and TRBJ1-5; 7 nucleotides agree with TRBD1. The V segment lost 4 bases and the J segment 1 base; nucleotides outside the gene matches: 4. Germline V gene data show CDR1 as SGHTA and CDR2 as FQGNSA. This CDR3 comprises 15 residues. This CDR3 reads CASSWNRGSNQPQHF. Here the CDR3 DNA reads TGTGCCAGCAGCTGGAACAGGGGAAGCAATCAGCCCCAGCATTTT. Combining the CDR3 with reference TRBV7-2 and TRBJ1-5 gives the whole variable domain GAGVSQSPSNKVTEKGKDVELRCDPISGHTALYWYRQSLGQGLEFLIYFQGNSAPDKSGLPSDRFSAERTGGSVSTLTIQRTQQEDSAVYLCASSWNRGSNQPQHFGDGTRLSIL.

The rearrangement uses TRBV5-1 and TRBJ1-2; D perhaps matches TRBD1 (5 bases). The V end was cut by 2 bases, the J end by 2 bases, with 16 bases between. Germline values: CDR1 SGHRS, CDR2 YFSETQ. The CDR3 is 16 residues long. The CDR3 spells CASSFTDTSSNYGYTF. CDR3 DNA sequence: TGCGCCAGCAGCTTTACGGACACTTCGTCAAACTATGGCTACACCTTC.

A word on this clone: The junction departs from the called germline gene at one end, perhaps through a read error. The rearrangement links TRBV7-7 to TRBJ2-5; TRBD1 aligns across 11 bases. The germline V gene encodes CDR1 SSHAT and CDR2 FNYEAQ (reference sequence). The CDR3 sequence is 14 residues long. The CDR3 spells CASSLGQGGPPQYF. For the CDR3, the DNA is TGTGCTAGCAGCTTGGGACAGGGGGGGCCCCCACAGTACTTC.

V is TRBV21-1 and J is TRBJ2-5; TRBD1 is taken as the D call from the table, unchecked against the DNA. TRBV21-1 is a documented pseudogene. There are 15 residues in the CDR3. The CDR3 region has the DNA TGTGCCAGCAGCGCCCGCTCGGGCAGGGCAGAGACCCAGTACTTC. It specifies CASSARSGRAETQYF.